The clone carrying this T cell receptor beta chain was seen more than once but under ten times. The sample is drawn from a study of T-cell memory formation after mild COVID-19. V dropped 2 bases and J dropped 5; count of bases not matched to a gene: 1. Germline lookup yields CDR1 SGHDT and CDR2 YYEEEE. The CDR3 loop spans 14 amino acids. TCRdb re-analysed the 5' RACE reads in MiXCR, keeping a single row per CDR3 protein. Altogether 210,000 or so distinct CDR3 sequences are present, 10% to 13% being singletons, with the ten largest covering just over 3%. Sequenced material: PBMCs or a T cell subset sorted from them (not recorded which). The clonotype comes from a young man who had mild COVID-19 (a few samples of this study predate the infection). Cell type and time point are not known. The gene calls are TRBV5-6 and TRBJ1-5; TRBD1 matches at 10 bases. Written as DNA, the CDR3 is TGTGCCAGCAGCTTCGGGACAGGGGATCAGCCCCAGCATTTT. Encoded protein: CASSFGTGDQPQHF.